One and the same sample provided the 29 T cell receptor beta chains below, sequenced in a study of blood T cell repertoires in COVID-19 (dated by TCRdb to 2020 to 2021). Receptors were amplified or captured by the immunoSEQ multiplex PCR assay. This immuneACCESS table, as held by TCRdb, lists in-frame sequences with V and J called but not all clones. Of the missing ones, under half trace to an unresolved V gene in checked studies; the others have no known cause. This sample is represented by about 250,000 clones; around 88% of them were singletons. The top ten clones comprise about 1.3% of the sample. The sequenced sample consisted of peripheral blood. These receptor sequences come from a man older than 75 with acute or convalescent COVID-19.

This sequence joins TRBV11-2 and TRBJ2-3; the D is unclear. Germline CDR1 SGHAT, CDR2 FQNNGV. The CDR3 runs 13 residues. V was pared by 5 bases and J by 7 bases, with 13 bases between. CDR3 loop: CASSILFVYTQYF. The CDR3, as DNA: TGTGCCAGCAGCATCCTATTTGTGTATACGCAGTATTTT. Filled out from reference TRBV11-2 and TRBJ2-3, the complete variable domain reads EAGVAQSPRYKIIEKRQSVAFWCNPISGHATLYWYQQILGQGPKLLIQFQNNGVVDDSQLPKDRFSAERLKGVDSTLKIQPAKLEDSAVYLCASSILFVYTQYFGPGTRLTVL.

The chain carries TRBV11-2 and TRBJ2-7, with 9 bases matching TRBD1. This CDR3 contains 15 residues. The J segment lost 3 bases and the V segment lost 4 bases, leaving 7 bases of the junction unmatched. Germline lookup yields CDR1 SGHAT and CDR2 FQNNGV. The CDR3 DNA follows: TGTGCCAGCAGCTACTCCGGGACAGGGCTCTACGAGCAGTACTTC. Translating it yields CASSYSGTGLYEQYF.

This rearrangement joins TRBV27 to TRBJ1-1; possibly TRBD1 for D (5 bases). The CDR3 spans 15 residues. The V gene's germline CDR1 is MNHEY and CDR2 SMNVEV (reference sequence). V dropped 4 bases and J dropped 0 bases, with 12 bases sitting between them. The DNA for the CDR3 is TGTGCCAGCAGTTCATTGGGGGGAATGAACACTGAAGCTTTCTTT. It encodes CASSSLGGMNTEAFF.

This chain links TRBV7-9 with TRBJ1-5; D is ambiguous. The V end lost 1 base, the J end lost 5 bases, and 12 bases lay between the germline ends. This CDR3 is built from 15 residues. Germline values: CDR1 SEHNR, CDR2 FQNEAQ (reference sequence). The CDR3 reads CASSLGGLWDQPQHF. CDR3 in DNA: TGTGCCAGCAGCTTAGGCGGTCTGTGGGATCAGCCCCAGCATTTT. The whole variable domain, remainder taken from reference TRBV7-9 and TRBJ1-5, is DTGVSQNPRHKITKRGQNVTFRCDPISEHNRLYWYRQTLGQGPEFLTYFQNEAQLEKSRLLSDRFSAERPKGSFSTLEIQRTEQGDSAMYLCASSLGGLWDQPQHFGDGTRLSIL.

V gene TRBV29-1 combines with J gene TRBJ2-3; D possibly corresponds to TRBD1 (6 bases). Germline loops: CDR1 SQVTM, CDR2 ANQGSEA. V shed 2 bases and J shed 1 base, with 16 bases lying between them. The CDR3 has 16 residues. In DNA, the CDR3 is TGCAGCGTTGAACCGGGACATGGTGAGGGCACAGATACGCAGTATTTT. This encodes CSVEPGHGEGTDTQYF.

The chain couples TRBV25-1 to TRBJ1-1; D is perhaps TRBD1 (5 bases). Trimming took off 2 bases at V and 7 bases at J, with 14 bases between the two ends. The CDR3 has 14 residues. CDR1 is MGHDK and CDR2 is SYGVNS in the germline V gene. CDR3 sequence reads: CASSEGISGVEAFF. CDR3 in DNA: TGTGCCAGCAGTGAAGGGATCTCGGGGGTTGAAGCTTTCTTT.

This clone showed up just a few times. This chain uses TRBV29-1 with TRBJ2-1, with 10 bases that match TRBD2. Losses at the gene ends were 7 bases for V and 7 bases for J; bases not matched to a gene: 4. The V gene's germline CDR1 is SQVTM and CDR2 ANQGSEA. The CDR3 contains 12 residues. CDR3 DNA: TGCAGCGCCCAGCGGGGGGGAAATGAGCAGTTCTTC. It translates to CSAQRGGNEQFF.

This chain links TRBV19 with TRBJ2-3; 7 bases map to TRBD1. The J segment lost 1 base and the V segment lost 7 bases, leaving 5 bases of the junction unmatched. Germline values: CDR1 LNHDA, CDR2 SQIVND (reference sequence). The CDR3 extends over 14 amino acids. CDR3 DNA: TGTGCCAGTACCCCGGGACAGCGCACAGATACGCAGTATTTT. Its translation: CASTPGQRTDTQYF.

The chain has TRBV28 and TRBJ2-5; the D gene is possibly TRBD2 (6 bases). The CDR3 contains 16 residues. Germline CDR1 is MDHEN and CDR2 is SYDVKM. V gave up 2 bases and J gave up 3 bases, with 16 bases separating them. CDR3 loop: CASSLRTRGFEETQYF. In nucleotides, the CDR3 is TGTGCCAGCAGTTTACGGACACGGGGGTTCGAAGAGACCCAGTACTTC.

This clone was seen only a few times. The chain employs TRBV5-5 and TRBJ1-5, with D possibly matching TRBD1 (6 bases). V lost 2 bases, J lost 6 bases, and 12 bases lay in between. The CDR3 runs 14 residues. Per germline, CDR1 SGHKS and CDR2 YYEKEE (reference sequence). In DNA, the CDR3 is TGTGCCAGCAGCTTAGCAGGGGATGGTCAGCCCCAGCATTTT. This encodes CASSLAGDGQPQHF.

This clone was seen a few times. This rearrangement joins TRBV25-1 to TRBJ1-6; no clear D gene. Trimming took off 1 base at V and 8 bases at J, with 9 bases between the two ends. The germline V gene has CDR1 MGHDK and CDR2 SYGVNS. The CDR3 is 14 amino acids. CDR3 sequence: CASSESGRDSPLHF. CDR3 sequence (DNA): TGTGCCAGCAGTGAATCGGGGAGGGATTCACCCCTCCACTTT.

The chain is built from TRBV19 and TRBJ2-7, with unresolved D. Deletions cut 5 bases from V and 4 bases from J, with 9 bases between. Per germline, CDR1 LNHDA and CDR2 SQIVND (reference sequence). The CDR3 is made up of 12 amino acids. In DNA, the CDR3 is TGTGCCAGTAGTCCTCCCGGGTACGAGCAGTACTTC. The encoded protein is CASSPPGYEQYF.

CDR3 amino acids: CASKGDRTFYEQYF. The CDR3 DNA sequence: TGTGCCAGCAAGGGTGACAGAACTTTCTACGAGCAGTACTTC. This chain links TRBV6-6 with TRBJ2-7; the D gene is possibly TRBD1 (5 bases). Germline V gene lookup returns CDR1 MNHNY and CDR2 SVGAGI (reference sequence). The CDR3 runs 14 residues. Deletions cut 7 bases from V and 3 bases from J, with 16 bases between.

The V call is TRBV28, the J call TRBJ1-6; TRBD1 matches 9 bases. V trimming: 2 bases; J trimming: 10 bases; junction bases outside the gene matches: 12. This CDR3 is built from 17 residues. The V gene's germline CDR1 is MDHEN and CDR2 SYDVKM. The CDR3 spells CASSLRGQGRINSPLHF. DNA of the CDR3: TGTGCCAGCAGTTTACGTGGACAGGGGAGAATAAACTCACCCCTCCACTTT.

The chain recombines TRBV20-1 with TRBJ2-7; 7 nucleotides line up with TRBD1. Germline-derived CDR1 and CDR2 are DFQATT and SNEGSKA (reference sequence). This CDR3 is 11 amino acids long. CDR3 nucleotide sequence: TGCAGGGCCGACAGGGCCAACGAGCAGTACTTC. This gives the protein CRADRANEQYF.

The genes are TRBV2 and TRBJ1-5; 7 nucleotides agree with TRBD1. Germline values: CDR1 SNHLY, CDR2 FYNNEI. The V segment lost 6 bases and the J segment 3 bases; nucleotides outside the gene matches: 8. The CDR3 loop spans 15 amino acids. The CDR3 nucleotides read TGTGCCAGCAGACCGGACAGGACCCCCAATCAGCCCCAGCATTTT. Its protein is CASRPDRTPNQPQHF.

The J gene is TRBJ2-7, the V gene TRBV2, with 8 nucleotides matching TRBD1. Looked up from germline, CDR1 is SNHLY and CDR2 is FYNNEI. This CDR3 is 13 amino acids long. J was trimmed by 5 bases and V by 8 bases; bases with no gene match: 8. Here the CDR3 reads CASLFQDRDEQYF. As DNA, the CDR3 is TGTGCCAGCCTTTTCCAGGACAGGGACGAGCAGTACTTC.

The chain joins TRBV7-2 to TRBJ2-7; possibly TRBD2 for D (6 bases). This CDR3 has 13 residues. V was trimmed by 0 bases and J by 7 bases, leaving 10 bases between them. The germline V gene has CDR1 SGHTA and CDR2 FQGNSA. The chain's CDR3 is CASSLAVGGEQYF. The CDR3 region has the DNA TGTGCCAGCAGCTTAGCAGTTGGGGGGGAGCAGTACTTC.

The table lists this clone with a few counts. The chain combines TRBV24-1 with TRBJ2-2, with D possibly TRBD1 on 6 matching bases. The CDR3 length is 13 residues. Trimming pared 8 bases from V and 4 bases from J, leaving 10 bases between. Germline assignment: CDR1 KGHDR and CDR2 SFDVKD. The CDR3 DNA is TGTGCCACCATGGGACATTCCACCGGGGAGCTGTTTTTT. Its translation is CATMGHSTGELFF.

This rearrangement joins TRBV18 to TRBJ1-1, with D possibly being TRBD1 (6 bases). This CDR3 spans 18 amino acids. Trimming shortened V by 1 base and J by 1 base, and 19 bases separated the two germline ends. Looked up from germline, CDR1 is KGHSH and CDR2 is LQKENI. CDR3 loop: CASSPLSPVLGANTEAFF. The CDR3 DNA follows: TGTGCCAGCTCACCACTCTCACCGGTACTGGGGGCGAACACTGAAGCTTTCTTT.

The chain recombines TRBV9 with TRBJ2-1, with 7 positions matching TRBD2. Germline values: CDR1 SGDLS, CDR2 YYNGEE. The trim removed 4 bases at V and 8 bases at J, leaving 9 bases unmatched. The CDR3 has 14 residues. The CDR3 DNA reads as TGTGCCAGCAGCTTCGGACTAGACGGGCATGAGCAGTTCTTC. Amino acids: CASSFGLDGHEQFF.

This rearrangement joins TRBV10-3 to TRBJ2-1, with a tentative D call TRBD2 (5 bases). This CDR3 has 19 residues. Germline values: CDR1 ENHRY, CDR2 SYGVKD. The V end was cut by 0 bases, the J end by 11 bases, with 29 bases between. The CDR3 DNA is TGTGCCATCAGTGAGTCTTCCCGCATGGGCAGCTGGGAGCCAAAAAAGCAGTTCTTC. Amino acids: CAISESSRMGSWEPKKQFF.

The rearrangement uses TRBV7-9 and TRBJ1-1, with D unresolved. The length of the CDR3 is 14 residues. Trimming removed 2 bases at V and 11 bases at J, with 18 bases between. Germline values: CDR1 SEHNR, CDR2 FQNEAQ (reference sequence). In DNA form, the CDR3 reads TGTGCCAGCAGCTTAATCTTAGGACGGACTCCGGCTTTCTTT. This codes for CASSLILGRTPAFF.

Only one count was recorded for this clone. The rearrangement uses TRBV4-2 and TRBJ2-2; 9 bases align to TRBD2. Unmatched junction bases numbered 11, after V lost 3 bases and J lost 6 bases. CDR1 is LGHNA, CDR2 YNFKEQ, per germline. The CDR3 runs 17 residues. In DNA, the CDR3 is TGTGCCAGCAGCCACCTCCCCCGGACTAGCGAAGCCGGGGAGCTGTTTTTT. Translation: CASSHLPRTSEAGELFF.

The V gene is TRBV19, the J gene TRBJ2-5, with TRBD1 matching over 10 bases. V was clipped by 6 bases and J by 5 bases; unmatched bases: 6. Per germline, CDR1 LNHDA and CDR2 SQIVND (reference sequence). CDR3 size: 14 residues. The CDR3 sequence is CASSTDRGIETQYF. In DNA, the CDR3 is TGTGCCAGTAGCACGGACAGGGGGATTGAGACCCAGTACTTC.

This clone was seen a single time. The V gene is TRBV11-1, the J gene TRBJ1-1, with TRBD1 identical over 8 bases. This CDR3 region has 14 residues. The V segment lost 2 bases and the J segment 10 bases; nucleotides outside the gene matches: 9. Per the germline V gene, CDR1 is SGHAT and CDR2 is FQDESV (reference sequence). DNA for the CDR3: TGTGCCAGCAGCTTACGTCAGGGGGCTAATGGAGCTTTCTTT. It encodes CASSLRQGANGAFF. Full variable domain (rest looked up from reference TRBV11-1 and TRBJ1-1): EAEVAQSPRYKITEKSQAVAFWCDPISGHATLYWYRQILGQGPELLVQFQDESVVDDSQLPKDRFSAERLKGVDSTLKIQPAELGDSAMYLCASSLRQGANGAFFGQGTRLTVV.

The rearrangement joins TRBV29-1 to TRBJ2-7, with 8 bases aligning to TRBD1. Trimming took 1 base from V and 0 from J; bases not matched to a gene: 8. CDR1 is SQVTM, CDR2 ANQGSEA, per germline. CDR3 size: 16 residues. In DNA, the CDR3 is TGCAGCGTTGAAGTTCGGACAGGGCTTAGCTCCTACGAGCAGTACTTC. As protein: CSVEVRTGLSSYEQYF.

The chain uses TRBV6-2 or TRBV6-3 and TRBJ1-2; 7 nucleotides match TRBD1. V was clipped by 6 bases and J by 4 bases; unmatched bases: 2. There are 12 residues in the CDR3. The V gene's germline CDR1 is MNHEY and CDR2 SVGEGT. This CDR3 reads CASSDRAYGYTF. The DNA for the CDR3 is TGTGCCAGCAGCGACAGGGCCTATGGCTACACCTTC.

The chain recombines TRBV4-1 with TRBJ2-7; 9 bases match TRBD2. CDR1 is MGHRA, CDR2 YSYEKL, per germline. The CDR3 runs to 15 residues. V trimming: 4 bases; J trimming: 3 bases; junction bases outside the gene matches: 7. Here the CDR3 DNA reads TGCGCCAGCAGCCCCATAGCGGGGGCCCTCTACGAGCAGTACTTC. It is translated as CASSPIAGALYEQYF.